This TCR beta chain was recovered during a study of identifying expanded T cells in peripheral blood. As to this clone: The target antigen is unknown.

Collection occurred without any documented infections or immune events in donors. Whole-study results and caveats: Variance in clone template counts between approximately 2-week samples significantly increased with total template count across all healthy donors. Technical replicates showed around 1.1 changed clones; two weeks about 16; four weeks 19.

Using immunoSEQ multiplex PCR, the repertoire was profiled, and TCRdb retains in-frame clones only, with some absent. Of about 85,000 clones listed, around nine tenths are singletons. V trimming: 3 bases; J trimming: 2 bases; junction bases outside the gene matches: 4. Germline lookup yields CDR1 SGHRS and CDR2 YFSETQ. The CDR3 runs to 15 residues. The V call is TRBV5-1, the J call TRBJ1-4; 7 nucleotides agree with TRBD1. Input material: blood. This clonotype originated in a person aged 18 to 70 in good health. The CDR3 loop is CASSSQGVTNEKLFF. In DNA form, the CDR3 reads TGCGCCAGCAGCTCCCAGGGGGTCACTAATGAAAAACTGTTTTTT.